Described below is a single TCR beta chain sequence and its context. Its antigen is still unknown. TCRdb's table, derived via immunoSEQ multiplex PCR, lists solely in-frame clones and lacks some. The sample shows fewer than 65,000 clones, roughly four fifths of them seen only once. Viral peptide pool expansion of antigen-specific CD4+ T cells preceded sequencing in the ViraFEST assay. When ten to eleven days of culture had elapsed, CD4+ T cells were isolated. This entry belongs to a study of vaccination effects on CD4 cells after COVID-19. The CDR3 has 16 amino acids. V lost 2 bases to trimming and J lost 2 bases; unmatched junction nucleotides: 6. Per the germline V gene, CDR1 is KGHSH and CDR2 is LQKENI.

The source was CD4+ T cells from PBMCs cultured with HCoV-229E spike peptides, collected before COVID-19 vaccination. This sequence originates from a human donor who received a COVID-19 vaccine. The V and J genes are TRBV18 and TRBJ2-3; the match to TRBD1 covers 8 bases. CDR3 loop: CASSPLRDRITDTQYF. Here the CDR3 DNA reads TGTGCCAGCTCACCATTGCGGGACAGGATCACAGATACGCAGTATTTT.